These T cell receptor beta chains were read from a single sample in a study of blood T cell repertoires in COVID-19. The data were produced by immunoSEQ multiplex PCR, yet TCRdb's version contains in-frame clones alone and is incomplete. The sample carries 400,000 or so clones, 75% to 90% recorded once. Specimen: PBMCs or T cells enriched from blood (not recorded which). The receptors stem from a man younger than 40 who had recovered from COVID-19. Both conserved end residues are part of each CDR3.

length,V,J,CDR3
12,TRBV27,TRBJ1-2,CASRTGLMGYTF
11,TRBV29-1,TRBJ1-1,CSAQRGEAAFF
16,TRBV5-1,TRBJ2-7,CASSLGGYGGGERQYF
16,TRBV5-1,TRBJ2-3,CASSPGTSGSGDTQYF
13,TRBV10-3,TRBJ2-1,CAISDPVYNEQFF
13,TRBV29-1,TRBJ2-7,CSVRPGQAYEQYF
14,TRBV10-3,TRBJ1-4,CAIKVGSLREKLFF
16,TRBV19,TRBJ2-3,CASSPRGQTSTDTQYF
10,TRBV7-3,TRBJ1-2,CASSFFGYTF
14,TRBV6-5,TRBJ2-3,CASSLGQGWDTQYF
17,TRBV10-3,TRBJ1-5,CAISEWQGGYSNQPQHF
12,TRBV29-1,TRBJ2-7,CSVRDRTYEQYF
16,TRBV3-1/TRBV3-2,TRBJ2-7,CASSQFSTGYVGEQYF
18,TRBV4-1,TRBJ2-1,CASSQAGIPGGSYNEQFF
14,TRBV27,TRBJ1-5,CASSLSIGNQPQHF
15,TRBV7-9,TRBJ2-3,CASSSTESSTDTQYF
16,TRBV19,TRBJ1-5,CASSQTGGAGNQPQHF